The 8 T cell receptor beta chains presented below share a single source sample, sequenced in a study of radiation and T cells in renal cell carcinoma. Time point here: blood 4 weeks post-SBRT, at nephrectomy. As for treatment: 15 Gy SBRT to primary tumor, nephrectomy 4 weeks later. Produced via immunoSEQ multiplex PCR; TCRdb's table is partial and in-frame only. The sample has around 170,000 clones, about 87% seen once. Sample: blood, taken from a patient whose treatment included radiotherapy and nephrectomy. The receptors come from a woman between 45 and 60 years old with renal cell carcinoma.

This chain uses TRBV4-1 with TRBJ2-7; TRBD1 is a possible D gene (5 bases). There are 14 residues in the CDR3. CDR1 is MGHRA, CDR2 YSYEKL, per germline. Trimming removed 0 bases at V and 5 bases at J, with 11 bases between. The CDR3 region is CASSQEGGQDEQYF. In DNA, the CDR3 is TGCGCCAGCAGCCAAGAAGGTGGACAAGACGAGCAGTACTTC.

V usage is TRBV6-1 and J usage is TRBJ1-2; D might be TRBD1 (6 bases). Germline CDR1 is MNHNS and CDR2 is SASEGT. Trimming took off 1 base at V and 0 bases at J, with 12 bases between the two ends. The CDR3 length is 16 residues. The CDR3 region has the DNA TGTGCCAGCAGTGAAGAACAGGGACTAGCTAACTATGGCTACACCTTC. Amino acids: CASSEEQGLANYGYTF.

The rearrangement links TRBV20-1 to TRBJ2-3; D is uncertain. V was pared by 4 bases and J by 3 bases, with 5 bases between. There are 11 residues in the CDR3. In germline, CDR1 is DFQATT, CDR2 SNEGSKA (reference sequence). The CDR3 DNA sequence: TGCAGTGCTAAGATAACAGATACGCAGTATTTT. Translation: CSAKITDTQYF.

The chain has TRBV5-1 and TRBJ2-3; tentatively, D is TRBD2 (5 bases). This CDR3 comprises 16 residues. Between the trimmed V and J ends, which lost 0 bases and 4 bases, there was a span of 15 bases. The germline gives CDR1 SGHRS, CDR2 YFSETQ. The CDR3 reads CASSLDSFMGADTQYF. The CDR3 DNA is TGCGCCAGCAGCTTGGATTCGTTTATGGGAGCAGATACGCAGTATTTT.

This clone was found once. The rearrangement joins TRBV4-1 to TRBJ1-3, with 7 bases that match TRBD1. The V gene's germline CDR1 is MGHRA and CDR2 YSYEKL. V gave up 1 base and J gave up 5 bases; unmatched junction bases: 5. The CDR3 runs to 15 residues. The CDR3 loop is CASSQVTGDRNTIYF. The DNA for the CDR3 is TGCGCCAGCAGCCAAGTTACAGGGGATCGAAACACCATATATTTT.

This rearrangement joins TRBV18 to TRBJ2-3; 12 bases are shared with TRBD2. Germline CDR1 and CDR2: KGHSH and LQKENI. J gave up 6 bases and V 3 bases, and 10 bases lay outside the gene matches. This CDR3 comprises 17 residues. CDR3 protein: CASSPPTLAGGGDTQYF. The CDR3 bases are TGTGCCAGCTCACCCCCCACACTAGCGGGGGGAGGTGATACGCAGTATTTT. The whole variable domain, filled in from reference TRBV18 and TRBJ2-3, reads NAGVMQNPRHLVRRRGQEARLRCSPMKGHSHVYWYRQLPEEGLKFMVYLQKENIIDESGMPKERFSAEFPKEGPSILRIQQVVRGDSAAYFCASSPPTLAGGGDTQYFGPGTRLTVL.

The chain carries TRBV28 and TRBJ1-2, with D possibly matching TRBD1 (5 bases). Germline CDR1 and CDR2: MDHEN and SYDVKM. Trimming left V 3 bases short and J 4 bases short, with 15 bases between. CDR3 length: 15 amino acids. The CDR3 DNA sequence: TGTGCCAGCAGTTTGAGGAGGGGACCCCTCTATGGCTACACCTTC. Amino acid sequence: CASSLRRGPLYGYTF.

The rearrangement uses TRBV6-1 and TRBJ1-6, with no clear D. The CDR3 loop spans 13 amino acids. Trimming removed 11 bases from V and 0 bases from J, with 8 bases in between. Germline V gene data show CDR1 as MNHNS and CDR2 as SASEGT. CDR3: CAGLSSYNSPLHF. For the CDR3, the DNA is TGTGCCGGTCTTAGCTCCTATAATTCACCCCTCCACTTT.